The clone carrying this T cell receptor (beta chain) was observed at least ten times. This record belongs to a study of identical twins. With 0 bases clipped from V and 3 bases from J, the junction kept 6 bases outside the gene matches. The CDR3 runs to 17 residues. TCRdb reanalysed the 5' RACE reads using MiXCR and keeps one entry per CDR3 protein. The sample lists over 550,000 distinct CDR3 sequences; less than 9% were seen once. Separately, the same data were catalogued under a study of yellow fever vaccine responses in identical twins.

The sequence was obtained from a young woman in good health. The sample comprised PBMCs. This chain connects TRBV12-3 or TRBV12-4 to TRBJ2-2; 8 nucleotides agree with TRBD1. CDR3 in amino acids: CASSLASGGLDTGELFF. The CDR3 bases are TGTGCCAGCAGTTTAGCTTCAGGGGGCTTAGACACCGGGGAGCTGTTTTTT.